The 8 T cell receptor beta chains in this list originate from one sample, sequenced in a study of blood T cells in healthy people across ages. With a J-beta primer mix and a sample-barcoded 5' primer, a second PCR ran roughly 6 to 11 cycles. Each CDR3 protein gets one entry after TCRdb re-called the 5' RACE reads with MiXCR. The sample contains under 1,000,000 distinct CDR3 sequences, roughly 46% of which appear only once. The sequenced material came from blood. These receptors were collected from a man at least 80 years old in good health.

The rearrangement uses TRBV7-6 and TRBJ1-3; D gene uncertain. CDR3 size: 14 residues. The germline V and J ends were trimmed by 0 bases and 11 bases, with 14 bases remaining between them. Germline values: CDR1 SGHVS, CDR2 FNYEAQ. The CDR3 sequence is CASSLAGRADAIYF. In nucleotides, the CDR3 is TGTGCCAGCAGCTTAGCCGGCAGAGCGGACGCCATATATTTT.

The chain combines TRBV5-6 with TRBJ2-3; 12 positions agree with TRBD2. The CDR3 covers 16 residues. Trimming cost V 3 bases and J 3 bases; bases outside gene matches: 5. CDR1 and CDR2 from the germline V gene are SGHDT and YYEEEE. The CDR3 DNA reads TGTGCCAGCAGCTATCGGACTAGCGGGATGACAGATACGCAGTATTTT. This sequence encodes CASSYRTSGMTDTQYF. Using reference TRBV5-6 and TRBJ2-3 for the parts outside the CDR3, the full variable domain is DAGVTQSPTHLIKTRGQQVTLRCSPKSGHDTVSWYQQALGQGPQFIFQYYEEEERQRGNFPDRFSGHQFPNYSSELNVNALLLGDSALYLCASSYRTSGMTDTQYFGPGTRLTVL.

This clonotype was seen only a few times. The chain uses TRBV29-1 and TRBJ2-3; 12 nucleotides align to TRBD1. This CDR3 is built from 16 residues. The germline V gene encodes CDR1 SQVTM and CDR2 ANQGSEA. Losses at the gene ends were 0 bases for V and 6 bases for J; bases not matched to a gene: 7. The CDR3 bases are TGCAGCGTTGAAGATGGGACAGGGGGCTACATTGATACGCAGTATTTT. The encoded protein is CSVEDGTGGYIDTQYF.

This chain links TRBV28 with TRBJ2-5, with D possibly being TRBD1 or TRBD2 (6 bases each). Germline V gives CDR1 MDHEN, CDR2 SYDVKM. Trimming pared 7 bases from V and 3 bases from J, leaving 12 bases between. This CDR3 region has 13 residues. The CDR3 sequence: CASTPGAEETQYF. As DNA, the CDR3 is TGTGCCAGCACCCCGGGGGCCGAAGAGACCCAGTACTTC.

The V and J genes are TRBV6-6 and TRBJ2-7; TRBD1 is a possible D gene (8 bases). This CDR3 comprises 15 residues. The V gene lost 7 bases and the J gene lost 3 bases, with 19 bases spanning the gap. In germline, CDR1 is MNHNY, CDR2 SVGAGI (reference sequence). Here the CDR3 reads CASTTGGRGNYEQYF. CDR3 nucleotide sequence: TGTGCCAGCACCACAGGGGGGAGGGGGAACTACGAGCAGTACTTC.

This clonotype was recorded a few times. Here the CDR3 reads CSARVAGLPYEQYF. DNA for the CDR3: TGCAGTGCTAGAGTAGCGGGACTCCCCTACGAGCAGTACTTC. The chain joins TRBV20-1 to TRBJ2-7; 8 nucleotides agree with TRBD2. With 1 base clipped from V and 2 bases from J, the junction kept 4 bases outside the gene matches. The germline gives CDR1 DFQATT, CDR2 SNEGSKA (reference sequence). The CDR3 is 14 amino acids.

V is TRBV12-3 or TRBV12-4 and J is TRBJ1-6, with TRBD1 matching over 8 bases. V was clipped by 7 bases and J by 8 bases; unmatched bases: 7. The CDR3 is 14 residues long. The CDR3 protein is CASTFTGGHSPLHF. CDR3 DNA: TGTGCCAGCACCTTCACAGGGGGACATTCACCCCTCCACTTT.

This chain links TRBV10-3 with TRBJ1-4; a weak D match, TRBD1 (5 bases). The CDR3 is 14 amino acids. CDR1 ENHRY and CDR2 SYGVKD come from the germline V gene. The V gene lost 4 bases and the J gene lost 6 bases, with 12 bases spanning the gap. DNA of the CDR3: TGTGCCATCAGTGTGGGACTTTTGGATGAAAAACTGTTTTTT. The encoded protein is CAISVGLLDEKLFF.